Here is one T cell receptor beta chain with its context. This sample is drawn from a study of blood T cell repertoires in COVID-19. On the study more broadly: The cDNA or gDNA used as material had been derived from T cells, B-cell-depleted T cells, or PBMCs.

Germline values: CDR1 MGHRA, CDR2 YSYEKL. V was cut by 4 bases and J by 0 bases, with 14 bases left in between. The CDR3 extends over 16 amino acids. While infection was still active, Seattle patients were enrolled and then followed longitudinally. Original data processing: Reference gene primer amplification gave estimated nucleated cell counts. Sequencing was performed with immunoSEQ multiplex PCR; in TCRdb, only in-frame clones are kept and a portion is missing. V, J and clone size were drawn from that table, and D and trimming were deduced from the DNA. The sample yields about 400,000 clones, approximately 86% seen once.

This clonotype was obtained from a woman aged 60-75 years with COVID-19, enrolled during active disease. V gene TRBV4-1 combines with J gene TRBJ2-3; D is possibly TRBD1 (5 bases). The sequencing input was peripheral blood. CDR3 nucleotide sequence: TGCGCCAGCAGCCTTACAGGAGCTACTAGCACAGATACGCAGTATTTT. Protein sequence: CASSLTGATSTDTQYF.